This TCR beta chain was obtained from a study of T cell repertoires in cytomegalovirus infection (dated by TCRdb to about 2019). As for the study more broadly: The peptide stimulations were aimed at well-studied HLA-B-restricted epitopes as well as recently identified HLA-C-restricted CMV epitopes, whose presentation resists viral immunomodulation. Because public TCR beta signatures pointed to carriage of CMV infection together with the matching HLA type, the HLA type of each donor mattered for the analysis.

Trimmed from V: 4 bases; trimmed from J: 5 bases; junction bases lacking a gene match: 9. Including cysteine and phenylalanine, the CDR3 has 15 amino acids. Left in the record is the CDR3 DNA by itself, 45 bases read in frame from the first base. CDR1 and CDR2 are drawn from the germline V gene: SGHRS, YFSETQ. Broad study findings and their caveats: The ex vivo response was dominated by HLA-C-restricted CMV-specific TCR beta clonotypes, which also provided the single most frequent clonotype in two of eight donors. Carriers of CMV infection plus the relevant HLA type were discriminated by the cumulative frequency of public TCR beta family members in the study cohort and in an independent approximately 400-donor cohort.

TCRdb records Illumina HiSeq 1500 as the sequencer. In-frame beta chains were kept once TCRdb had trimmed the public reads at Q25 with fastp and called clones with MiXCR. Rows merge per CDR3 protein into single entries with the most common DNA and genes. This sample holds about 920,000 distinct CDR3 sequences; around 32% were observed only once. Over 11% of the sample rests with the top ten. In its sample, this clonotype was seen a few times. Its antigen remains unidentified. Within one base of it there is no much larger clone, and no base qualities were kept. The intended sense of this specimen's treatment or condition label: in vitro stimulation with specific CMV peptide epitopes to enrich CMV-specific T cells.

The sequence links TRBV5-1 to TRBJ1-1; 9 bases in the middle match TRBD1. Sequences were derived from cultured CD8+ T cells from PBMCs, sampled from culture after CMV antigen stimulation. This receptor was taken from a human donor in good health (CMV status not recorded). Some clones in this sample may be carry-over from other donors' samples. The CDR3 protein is CASSRSDRGATEAFF. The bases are TGCGCCAGCAGCAGATCGGACAGGGGCGCGACTGAAGCTTTCTTT.